The 26 T cell receptor beta chains in this list originate from one sample, sequenced in a study of T cells in Graves' hyperthyroidism and ophthalmopathy. TCR beta CDR3 regions were amplified from RNA. When the TCR CDR3 underwent first-round RT-PCR, the HTBI primer set was used. TCRdb re-called the multiplex PCR reads through MiXCR, storing one row per CDR3 protein. The repertoire holds 500,000 to 700,000 distinct CDR3 sequences, with approximately 16% as singletons. The specimen was blood. The receptors were sampled from a woman aged 18-29 years with Graves' hyperthyroidism.

With regard to this clonotype: Being one base from a much bigger clone, this may be a read error. J is TRBJ1-1 and V is TRBV18; maybe TRBD1 (5 bases). Germline-derived CDR1 and CDR2 are KGHSH and LQKENI. The CDR3 is 15 residues long. CDR3 in amino acids: CASSPFARADTGAFF. Here the CDR3 DNA reads TGTGCCAGCTCACCATTCGCCAGGGCGGACACTGGAGCTTTCTTT. The complete variable domain, with remaining parts taken from reference TRBV18 and TRBJ1-1, reads NAGVMQNPRHLVRRRGQEARLRCSPMKGHSHVYWYRQLPEEGLKFMVYLQKENIIDESGMPKERFSAEFPKEGPSILRIQQVVRGDSAAYFCASSPFARADTGAFFGQGTRLTVV.

This clonotype was recorded at least ten times. The chain has TRBV3-1 and TRBJ2-3; D may be TRBD1 or TRBD2 (5 bases each). The germline V gene encodes CDR1 LGHDT and CDR2 YNNKEL (reference sequence). The CDR3 covers 13 residues. The germline V and J ends were trimmed by 7 bases and 10 bases, with 18 bases remaining between them. The DNA of the CDR3 is TGTGCCAGCACGCCAGGGCCTGGAGGAGCGCAGTATTTT. Encoded protein: CASTPGPGGAQYF.

The CDR3 nucleotides are TGTGCCAGCAGCCAAGATTTAGGCTTATCTGAGCAGTTCTTC. It specifies CASSQDLGLSEQFF. The J gene is TRBJ2-1, the V gene TRBV14, with unresolved D. Trimming left V 0 bases short and J 9 bases short, with 12 bases between. The germline CDR1 and CDR2 sequences are SGHDN and FVKESK. This CDR3 comprises 14 residues.

This chain connects TRBV7-9 to TRBJ2-7; D possibly matches TRBD1 or TRBD2 (5 bases each). TRBJ2-1 explains the end of the DNA better; the J call may be wrong. This CDR3 comprises 14 residues. Per germline, CDR1 SEHNR and CDR2 FQNEAQ (reference sequence). The CDR3, as DNA: TGTGCCAGCAGCTTAGTGGGGGAACGCTACGAGCAGTTCTTC. This codes for CASSLVGERYEQFF.

This clonotype showed up just a few times. J is TRBJ1-1 and V is TRBV5-1, with TRBD1 as a possible D gene (5 bases). The V gene's germline CDR1 is SGHRS and CDR2 YFSETQ. The V end was cut by 4 bases, the J end by 4 bases, with 20 bases between. The CDR3 extends over 16 amino acids. CDR3 sequence: CASSLRNLGRSTEAFF. In nucleotides, the CDR3 is TGCGCCAGCAGCCTAAGAAATCTGGGACGCTCCACTGAAGCTTTCTTT.

This clonotype was seen many times. The chain is built from TRBV7-8 and TRBJ2-7; TRBD1 aligns across 7 bases. CDR1 is SGHVS, CDR2 FQNEAQ, per germline. Losses at the gene ends were 3 bases for V and 3 bases for J; bases not matched to a gene: 5. The CDR3 extends over 14 amino acids. For the CDR3, the DNA is TGTGCCAGCAGCTTGGGGGACAGTAACTACGAGCAGTACTTC. Residues: CASSLGDSNYEQYF.

This clonotype occurred a few times. The gene calls are TRBV9 and TRBJ2-1; D possibly uses TRBD1 or TRBD2 (7 bases each). The CDR3 has 15 residues. From germline, CDR1 is SGDLS and CDR2 YYNGEE. Trimming pared 2 bases from V and 1 base from J, leaving 10 bases between. CDR3 coding DNA: TGTGCCAGCAGCGTCCAGGGGGGGTCCTACAATGAGCAGTTCTTC. It yields the protein CASSVQGGSYNEQFF.

This clonotype was counted at least ten times. The CDR3 DNA follows: TGTGCCAGCAGCTACTACCAGAGGAGGGACGATTCACCCCTCCACTTT. Amino acid sequence: CASSYYQRRDDSPLHF. The chain uses TRBV7-2 and TRBJ1-6; D may be TRBD1 (5 bases). The germline V and J ends were trimmed by 4 bases and 8 bases, with 18 bases remaining between them. The CDR3 is 16 amino acids. CDR1 SGHTA and CDR2 FQGNSA come from the germline V gene.

For the CDR3, the DNA is TGTGCCAGCAGCCAAGATGATTTAGTGCGACAGGGGTTTTTTGGCGAGCAGTACTTC. Translated: CASSQDDLVRQGFFGEQYF. The chain combines TRBV3-1 with TRBJ2-7; TRBD1 aligns across 8 bases. Trimming at V came to 0 bases and at J to 6 bases, leaving 19 bases not matched to a gene. Germline V CDR1 and CDR2: LGHDT, YNNKEL (reference sequence). The CDR3 extends over 19 amino acids.

This clonotype was detected ten times or more. V usage is TRBV6-2 or TRBV6-3 and J usage is TRBJ1-5; D is ambiguous. The ends were cut back, 7 bases at V and 0 bases at J, with 13 bases in the middle. CDR3 size: 15 residues. Germline loops: CDR1 MNHEY, CDR2 SVGEGT. DNA of the CDR3: TGTGCCAGCACCTCCGGTACCGGTAGCAATCAGCCCCAGCATTTT. Protein: CASTSGTGSNQPQHF.

This clonotype has more than one count but fewer than ten. The chain couples TRBV10-3 to TRBJ2-7; D is perhaps TRBD1 or TRBD2 (5 bases each). The CDR3 is 15 amino acids. The germline V gene has CDR1 ENHRY and CDR2 SYGVKD. V dropped 6 bases and J dropped 0 bases, with 15 bases sitting between them. This CDR3 is CAIRRDARSSYEQYF. In DNA form, the CDR3 reads TGTGCCATCAGACGGGACGCAAGAAGCTCCTACGAGCAGTACTTC.

The chain employs TRBV7-9 and TRBJ2-3; 7 bases fit TRBD1. Per the germline V gene, CDR1 is SEHNR and CDR2 is FQNEAQ (reference sequence). This CDR3 is built from 16 residues. Trimming cost V 2 bases and J 3 bases; bases outside gene matches: 8. CDR3 bases: TGTGCCAGCAGCTTATCTAAAGGGGGCGTTACAGATACGCAGTATTTT. Protein product: CASSLSKGGVTDTQYF.

This clonotype appeared many times. The rearrangement uses TRBV28 and TRBJ2-7; the D is unclear. V lost 7 bases and J lost 2, with 12 bases in between. Germline CDR1 MDHEN, CDR2 SYDVKM. The CDR3 contains 13 residues. DNA for the CDR3: TGTGCCAGCACCCGAGAATCCCCCTACGAGCAGTACTTC. Protein product: CASTRESPYEQYF.

This clonotype has more than one count but fewer than ten. The gene calls are TRBV5-1 and TRBJ1-4; D is ambiguous. Germline CDR1 is SGHRS and CDR2 is YFSETQ. V lost 1 base, J lost 0 bases, and 10 bases lay in between. The CDR3 is 16 residues long. CDR3 DNA sequence: TGCGCCAGCAGCTTGATCGGCTCTGCAACTAATGAAAAACTGTTTTTT. Amino acids: CASSLIGSATNEKLFF. Full variable domain (missing parts from reference TRBV5-1 and TRBJ1-4): KAGVTQTPRYLIKTRGQQVTLSCSPISGHRSVSWYQQTPGQGLQFLFEYFSETQRNKGNFPGRFSGRQFSNSRSEMNVSTLELGDSALYLCASSLIGSATNEKLFFGSGTQLSVL.

The chain recombines TRBV9 with TRBJ2-1; possibly TRBD2 for D (6 bases). V was shortened by 3 bases and J by 4 bases, with 17 bases between the two germline ends. The germline gives CDR1 SGDLS, CDR2 YYNGEE. The CDR3 runs 16 residues. CDR3 amino acids: CASSASGGSLYNEQFF. The DNA of the CDR3 is TGTGCCAGCAGCGCGAGTGGAGGGAGTTTGTACAATGAGCAGTTCTTC.

There are a few counts of this clonotype. The rearrangement links TRBV20-1 to TRBJ1-2, with D perhaps matching TRBD1 (5 bases). The germline V gene encodes CDR1 DFQATT and CDR2 SNEGSKA (reference sequence). The CDR3 loop spans 14 amino acids. The V end lost 3 bases, the J end lost 4 bases, and 15 bases lay between the germline ends. CDR3 in DNA: TGCAGTGCTAGTACAGGTGGAAGCCTCTATGGCTACACCTTC. Translated: CSASTGGSLYGYTF.

V gene TRBV20-1 combines with J gene TRBJ2-1; 12 nucleotides line up with TRBD2. V lost 0 bases and J lost 5; bases outside the gene matches: 5. The CDR3 spans 16 residues. Germline lookup yields CDR1 DFQATT and CDR2 SNEGSKA (reference sequence). The CDR3 nucleotides are TGCAGTGCTAGAGATCCCTGGACTAGCGGGAACAATGAGCAGTTCTTC. Its protein product is CSARDPWTSGNNEQFF.

The V gene is TRBV15, the J gene TRBJ2-7, with 11 bases identical to TRBD2. The trim removed 3 bases at V and 1 base at J, leaving 5 bases unmatched. This CDR3 contains 16 residues. Germline V gene data show CDR1 as LNHNV and CDR2 as YYDKDF (reference sequence). CDR3 region: CATSSPGTSGSYEQYF. The CDR3 bases are TGTGCCACCAGCAGCCCCGGGACTAGCGGTTCCTACGAGCAGTACTTC. The whole variable domain, filled in from reference TRBV15 and TRBJ2-7, reads DAMVIQNPRYQVTQFGKPVTLSCSQTLNHNVMYWYQQKSSQAPKLLFHYYDKDFNNEADTPDNFQSRRPNTSFCFLDIRSPGLGDTAMYLCATSSPGTSGSYEQYFGPGTRLTVT.

V and J are TRBV10-3 and TRBJ2-2, with 7 bases lining up with TRBD1. The CDR3 is made up of 15 amino acids. Unmatched junction bases numbered 5, after V lost 6 bases and J lost 1 base. From germline, CDR1 is ENHRY and CDR2 SYGVKD. The CDR3 DNA reads TGTGCCATCAGACACGGGACAGAGAACACCGGGGAGCTGTTTTTT. This encodes CAIRHGTENTGELFF.

This clonotype occurred a few times. The rearrangement uses TRBV30 and TRBJ1-1; no reliable D call. The CDR3 totals 15 residues. Trimming pared 0 bases from V and 3 bases from J, leaving 14 bases between. Germline values: CDR1 GTSNPN, CDR2 SVGIG (reference sequence). CDR3 in DNA: TGTGCCTGGAGTGTACCTCGGGCCATTCACACTGAAGCTTTCTTT. Translation gives CAWSVPRAIHTEAFF.

The chain recombines TRBV12-5 with TRBJ1-1, with D possibly being TRBD1 (6 bases). CDR1 and CDR2 from the germline V gene are LGHNT and FRNRAP. This CDR3 contains 14 residues. V was clipped by 1 base and J by 6 bases, with 12 bases between them. The CDR3 protein is CASGLGPTGAEAFF. Written as DNA, the CDR3 is TGTGCTAGTGGTTTGGGTCCGACAGGCGCTGAAGCTTTCTTT.

This clonotype has at least ten counts. This chain connects TRBV3-1 to TRBJ1-5, with unresolved D. The CDR3 runs to 12 residues. The germline gives CDR1 LGHDT, CDR2 YNNKEL (reference sequence). Trimming took off 1 base at V and 6 bases at J, with 4 bases between the two ends. The CDR3 is CASSQGGQPQHF. The CDR3 nucleotides read TGTGCCAGCAGCCAAGGGGGTCAGCCCCAGCATTTT.

There are a few counts of this clonotype. V is TRBV29-1 and J is TRBJ1-1; TRBD1 matches at 10 bases. The germline V gene encodes CDR1 SQVTM and CDR2 ANQGSEA. J gave up 4 bases and V 5 bases, and 4 bases lay outside the gene matches. This CDR3 is 13 amino acids long. The CDR3 loop is CSVSRQGATEAFF. CDR3 coding DNA: TGCAGCGTTTCGCGACAGGGGGCCACTGAAGCTTTCTTT.

The chain combines TRBV12-3 or TRBV12-4 with TRBJ1-2; TRBD1 matches 9 bases. The CDR3 is made up of 14 amino acids. Trimming cost V 5 bases and J 8 bases; bases outside gene matches: 9. As DNA, the CDR3 is TGTGCCAGCAGTATCCCACAGGGGGCGGGCGGCTACACCTTC. Translated, it gives CASSIPQGAGGYTF.

In its sample, this clonotype was seen a few times. The V gene is TRBV19, the J gene TRBJ1-5, with 7 bases identical to TRBD1. The germline gives CDR1 LNHDA, CDR2 SQIVND (reference sequence). This CDR3 contains 15 residues. The V segment lost 6 bases and the J segment 2 bases; nucleotides outside the gene matches: 7. DNA for the CDR3: TGTGCCAGTAGGCATCAAGACAGGGGCAATCAGCCCCAGCATTTT. It codes for CASRHQDRGNQPQHF.

Only a few counts were recorded for this clonotype. The chain joins TRBV7-9 to TRBJ1-6; no clear D gene. CDR1 and CDR2 (germline): SEHNR, FQNEAQ (reference sequence). This CDR3 has 15 residues. The V end lost 5 bases, the J end lost 10 bases, and 18 bases lay between the germline ends. The chain's CDR3 is CASSPNLGMNSPLHF. As DNA, the CDR3 is TGTGCCAGCAGCCCAAACTTAGGGATGAACTCACCCCTCCACTTT.